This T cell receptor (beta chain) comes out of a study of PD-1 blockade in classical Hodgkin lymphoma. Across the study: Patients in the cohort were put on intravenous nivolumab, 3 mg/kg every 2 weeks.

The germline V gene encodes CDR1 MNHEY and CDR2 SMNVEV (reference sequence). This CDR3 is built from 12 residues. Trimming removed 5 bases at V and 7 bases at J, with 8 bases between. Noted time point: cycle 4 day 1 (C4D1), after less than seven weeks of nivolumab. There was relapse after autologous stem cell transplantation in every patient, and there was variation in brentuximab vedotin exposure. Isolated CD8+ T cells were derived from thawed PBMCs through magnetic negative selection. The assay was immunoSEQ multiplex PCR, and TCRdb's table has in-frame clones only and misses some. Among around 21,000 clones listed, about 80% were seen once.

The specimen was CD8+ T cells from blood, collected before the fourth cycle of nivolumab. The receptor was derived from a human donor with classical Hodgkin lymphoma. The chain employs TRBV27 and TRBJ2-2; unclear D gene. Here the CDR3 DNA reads TGTGCCAGCAGTGAAACATACGGGGAGCTGTTTTTT. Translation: CASSETYGELFF.